Listed here is a single T cell receptor (beta chain). The data are from a study of CD8 T cells in Susac syndrome. Germline CDR1 and CDR2: DFQATT and SNEGSKA (reference sequence). The CDR3 has 14 residues. Trimming removed 7 bases from V and 6 bases from J, with 22 bases in between. In blood CD8+ and CD4+ T cells, TCR beta underwent sequencing. Negative isolation yielded CD4+ and CD8+ T cells, and FACS enriched TEMRA cells. The RNA input was about 0.45 to 1 ug, and it was reverse transcribed with random hexamers. Amplification of TCR beta CDR3 by immunoSEQ multiplex PCR spanned 54 Vbeta and 13 Jbeta. TCRdb re-analysed the immunoSEQ multiplex PCR reads in MiXCR, keeping a single row per CDR3 protein. The data hold 300,000 to 350,000 distinct CDR3 sequences, with 92% observed a single time.

V and J are TRBV20-1 and TRBJ2-7, with D perhaps matching TRBD1 (6 bases). The sequence was collected from a human donor with multiple sclerosis. The sequenced sample was CD4+ T cells from PBMCs. For the CDR3, the DNA is TGCAGTGTGTTTGCCGAGGTGGGGGCAGGCGAGCAGTACTTC. The encoded protein is CSVFAEVGAGEQYF.